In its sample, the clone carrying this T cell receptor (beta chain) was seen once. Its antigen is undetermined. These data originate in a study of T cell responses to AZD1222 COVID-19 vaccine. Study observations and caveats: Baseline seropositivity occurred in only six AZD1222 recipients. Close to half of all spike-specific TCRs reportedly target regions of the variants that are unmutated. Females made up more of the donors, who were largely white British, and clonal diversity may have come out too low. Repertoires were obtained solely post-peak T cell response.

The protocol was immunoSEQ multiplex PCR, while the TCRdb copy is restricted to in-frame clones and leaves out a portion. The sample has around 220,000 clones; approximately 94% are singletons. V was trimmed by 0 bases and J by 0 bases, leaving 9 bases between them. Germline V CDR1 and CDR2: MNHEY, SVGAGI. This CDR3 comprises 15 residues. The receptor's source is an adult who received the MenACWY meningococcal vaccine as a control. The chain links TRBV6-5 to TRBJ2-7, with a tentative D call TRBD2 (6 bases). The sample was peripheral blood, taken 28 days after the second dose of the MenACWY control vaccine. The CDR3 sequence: CASSYSPTSSYEQYF. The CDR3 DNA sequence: TGTGCCAGCAGTTACTCCCCGACTAGCTCCTACGAGCAGTACTTC.